One and the same sample provided the 29 T cell receptor beta chains below, sequenced in a study of T cell repertoires in ileal Crohn's disease. Libraries were prepared by immunoSEQ multiplex PCR; TCRdb keeps only in-frame clonotypes and omits some of them. The profile shows about 4,300 clones, around 76% of them singletons. The sample was ileal tissue. All receptors derive from an adult with Crohn's disease.

J is TRBJ2-7 and V is TRBV7-9; possibly TRBD1 for D (7 bases). The CDR3 is made up of 16 amino acids. Looked up from germline, CDR1 is SEHNR and CDR2 is FQNEAQ (reference sequence). V lost 5 bases, J lost 0 bases, and 17 bases lay in between. The chain's CDR3 is CASSQGDFSSSYEQYF. The CDR3 bases are TGTGCCAGCAGCCAGGGGGACTTTTCGAGCTCCTACGAGCAGTACTTC.

V is TRBV6-4 and J is TRBJ2-1; 7 nucleotides match TRBD1. The V and J ends lost 6 bases and 6 bases, in that order; junction bases with no gene match: 8. Germline lookup yields CDR1 MRHNA and CDR2 SNTAGT. CDR3 length: 14 residues. CDR3 in amino acids: CASSRLRDSNEQFF. The DNA of the CDR3 is TGTGCCAGCAGCCGACTCCGGGACAGCAATGAGCAGTTCTTC.

This clone occurred a few times. This sequence joins TRBV6-1 and TRBJ1-6, with a tentative D call TRBD1 (5 bases). Trimming shortened V by 6 bases and J by 13 bases, and 13 bases separated the two germline ends. Germline assignment: CDR1 MNHNS and CDR2 SASEGT. There are 12 residues in the CDR3. DNA of the CDR3: TGTGCCAGCAGGGCTGACAGCGTGCCCCTCCACTTT. As protein: CASRADSVPLHF.

This clone was observed a few times. V usage is TRBV7-9 and J usage is TRBJ2-7, with D uncertain. Germline V gives CDR1 SEHNR, CDR2 FQNEAQ (reference sequence). V lost 3 bases, J lost 2 bases, and 8 bases lay in between. The CDR3 totals 13 residues. Here the CDR3 reads CASSLGSTYEQYF. The CDR3 DNA reads TGTGCCAGCAGCTTGGGCAGTACCTACGAGCAGTACTTC.

The chain couples TRBV7-2 to TRBJ2-1; 8 nucleotides match TRBD2. After removal of 5 bases from V and 7 bases from J, the junction contained 16 bases not matched to a gene. The CDR3 sequence is 17 residues long. Germline CDR1 reads SGHTA; CDR2 reads FQGNSA. CDR3 protein: CASSPILSAGGDNEQFF. The CDR3 nucleotides read TGTGCCAGCAGCCCCATCTTAAGCGCGGGAGGCGATAATGAGCAGTTCTTC.

This chain links TRBV2 with TRBJ2-5, with D perhaps TRBD2 (7 bases). CDR3 length: 12 amino acids. Germline CDR1 is SNHLY and CDR2 is FYNNEI. V was clipped by 7 bases and J by 11 bases, with 17 bases between them. CDR3 amino acids: CASNTQGGEQYF. The CDR3, as DNA: TGTGCCAGCAACACACAGGGAGGGGAGCAGTACTTC. The full variable domain, with the rest looked up from reference TRBV2 and TRBJ2-5, is EPEVTQTPSHQVTQMGQEVILRCVPISNHLYFYWYRQILGQKVEFLVSFYNNEISEKSEIFDDQFSVERPDGSNFTLKIRSTKLEDSAMYFCASNTQGGEQYFGPGTRLLVL.

The CDR3 region has the DNA TGTGCCAGCAGCTTATTCTCCGGGACAGGGTTGACTGAAGCTTTCTTT. As protein: CASSLFSGTGLTEAFF. The J gene is TRBJ1-1, the V gene TRBV7-6, with TRBD1 matching 9 bases. Germline CDR1 reads SGHVS; CDR2 reads FNYEAQ. CDR3 length: 16 amino acids. Trimming cost V 2 bases and J 5 bases; bases outside gene matches: 9.

This clone was counted a few times. The chain joins TRBV5-6 to TRBJ1-3; 9 nucleotides agree with TRBD1. From germline, CDR1 is SGHDT and CDR2 YYEEEE. The CDR3 is 14 residues long. J was trimmed by 4 bases and V by 5 bases; bases with no gene match: 4. The CDR3 loop reads CASRGTGSGNTIYF. CDR3 coding DNA: TGTGCCAGCAGGGGGACAGGGTCAGGAAACACCATATATTTT.

There are a few counts of this clone. Here the CDR3 DNA reads TGTGCCAGCAGCTTGATGGATCCGGGGTCCATCCAAGAGACCCAGTACTTC. The encoded protein is CASSLMDPGSIQETQYF. The chain joins TRBV5-6 to TRBJ2-5; D is perhaps TRBD2 (5 bases). The germline V gene encodes CDR1 SGHDT and CDR2 YYEEEE. V was pared by 1 base and J by 1 base, with 17 bases between. The length of the CDR3 is 17 residues.

V gene TRBV7-2 combines with J gene TRBJ2-1; tentatively, D is TRBD1 (5 bases). CDR1 is SGHTA, CDR2 FQGNSA, per germline. Trimming pared 6 bases from V and 0 bases from J, leaving 12 bases between. The CDR3 has 15 residues. The CDR3 nucleotides read TGTGCCAGCAGTCAGGGCCCTAGCTCCTACAATGAGCAGTTCTTC. Amino acids: CASSQGPSSYNEQFF. Supplemented by reference TRBV7-2 and TRBJ2-1, the full variable domain reads GAGVSQSPSNKVTEKGKDVELRCDPISGHTALYWYRQSLGQGLEFLIYFQGNSAPDKSGLPSDRFSAERTGGSVSTLTIQRTQQEDSAVYLCASSQGPSSYNEQFFGPGTRLTVL.

The V and J genes are TRBV11-3 and TRBJ2-3; 14 bases are shared with TRBD2. The trim removed 2 bases at V and 4 bases at J, leaving 5 bases unmatched. Germline CDR1 is SGHNT and CDR2 is YENEEA. This CDR3 spans 17 amino acids. CDR3 protein: CASSLSLTSGRADTQYF. Written as DNA, the CDR3 is TGTGCCAGCAGCTTATCCCTGACTAGCGGGAGGGCAGATACGCAGTATTTT.

The gene calls are TRBV10-3 and TRBJ1-3, with TRBD1 matching over 7 bases. The V gene end was trimmed by 10 bases and the J gene end by 4 bases; junction bases not matched to a gene: 10. In germline, CDR1 is ENHRY, CDR2 SYGVKD. This CDR3 contains 14 residues. CDR3 in DNA: TGTGCCAGCCTCCGGGACAGCCTAGGAAACACCATATATTTT. The encoded protein is CASLRDSLGNTIYF.

This clone appeared a single time. The sample contains more than one DNA sequence encoding this CDR3. The chain employs TRBV9 and TRBJ2-1; TRBD1 aligns across 11 bases. The CDR3 sequence is 16 residues long. Looked up from germline, CDR1 is SGDLS and CDR2 is YYNGEE. With V trimmed by 0 bases and J by 3 bases, 2 bases remained unmatched. The CDR3 DNA reads as TGTGCCAGCAGCGTAGGGGGGACAGGGGGCTACAATGAGCAGTTCTTC. It translates to CASSVGGTGGYNEQFF.

The V gene is TRBV10-3, the J gene TRBJ1-1, with D perhaps TRBD1 (5 bases). The CDR3 runs to 12 residues. V was trimmed by 6 bases and J by 5 bases, leaving 10 bases between them. Per the germline V gene, CDR1 is ENHRY and CDR2 is SYGVKD. The CDR3 sequence is CAISDRGTEAFF. In nucleotides, the CDR3 is TGTGCCATCAGCGACCGGGGGACTGAAGCTTTCTTT.

The rearrangement links TRBV19 to TRBJ2-7; D perhaps matches TRBD1 (7 bases). This CDR3 is 13 amino acids long. V was trimmed by 8 bases and J by 7 bases, leaving 18 bases between them. Germline CDR1 is LNHDA and CDR2 is SQIVND (reference sequence). Written as DNA, the CDR3 is TGTGCCAGTCGATCCAGGGGGGCGGTTGAGCAGTACTTC. Translated: CASRSRGAVEQYF.

The J gene is TRBJ1-1, the V gene TRBV6-5, with D tentatively TRBD1 (6 bases). CDR1 MNHEY and CDR2 SVGAGI come from the germline V gene. The CDR3 spans 14 residues. V lost 5 bases to trimming and J lost 2 bases, with 12 bases between them. CDR3 coding DNA: TGTGCCAGCAGTGAGGACAGCCTAAACACTGAAGCTTTCTTT. Translated: CASSEDSLNTEAFF.

This clone occurred a few times. Other nucleotide sequences in the sample specify the same CDR3. The chain combines TRBV28 with TRBJ2-1; D is uncertain. V dropped 5 bases and J dropped 6 bases, with 8 bases sitting between them. The length of the CDR3 is 12 residues. The germline gives CDR1 MDHEN, CDR2 SYDVKM. The CDR3 sequence is CASSRDTNEQFF. Written as DNA, the CDR3 is TGTGCCAGCAGTCGAGACACCAATGAGCAGTTCTTC.

The rearrangement links TRBV11-2 to TRBJ2-5; D ambiguous. V was shortened by 1 base and J by 0 bases, with 6 bases between the two germline ends. Germline-derived CDR1 and CDR2 are SGHAT and FQNNGV. This CDR3 contains 14 residues. As DNA, the CDR3 is TGTGCCAGCAGCTTAGGAGTTAACCAAGAGACCCAGTACTTC. The encoded protein is CASSLGVNQETQYF.

The chain is built from TRBV5-6 and TRBJ2-7; 11 bases fit TRBD2. V was clipped by 4 bases and J by 4 bases; unmatched bases: 10. The V gene's germline CDR1 is SGHDT and CDR2 YYEEEE. The CDR3 contains 16 residues. The CDR3 protein is CASSESGTSGLYEQYF. CDR3 coding DNA: TGTGCCAGCAGCGAAAGCGGGACTAGCGGACTATACGAGCAGTACTTC.

The V gene is TRBV27, the J gene TRBJ2-7, with D perhaps matching TRBD2 (6 bases). V gave up 7 bases and J gave up 1 base, with 14 bases separating them. Germline lookup yields CDR1 MNHEY and CDR2 SMNVEV (reference sequence). This CDR3 contains 14 residues. Here the CDR3 reads CASTLIAVSYEQYF. The CDR3 DNA sequence: TGTGCCAGCACCCTTATAGCGGTTTCCTACGAGCAGTACTTC.

This chain uses TRBV6-4 with TRBJ1-1, with D uncertain. The V end lost 3 bases, the J end lost 1 base, and 6 bases lay between the germline ends. The CDR3 extends over 13 amino acids. The germline V gene encodes CDR1 MRHNA and CDR2 SNTAGT. The CDR3 loop reads CASSERENTEAFF. CDR3 coding DNA: TGTGCCAGCAGTGAGCGGGAGAACACTGAAGCTTTCTTT.

This chain connects TRBV2 to TRBJ1-6; no reliable D call. The CDR3 has 14 amino acids. Germline V gene lookup returns CDR1 SNHLY and CDR2 FYNNEI. Trimming cost V 7 bases and J 5 bases, with 12 bases left between them. CDR3 coding DNA: TGTGCCAGCAATACCGGCGGGAATAATTCACCCCTCCACTTT. Its translation is CASNTGGNNSPLHF.

The chain combines TRBV28 with TRBJ2-1, with TRBD1 identical over 8 bases. V was clipped by 5 bases and J by 10 bases; unmatched bases: 16. The CDR3 consists of 16 residues. CDR1 and CDR2 from the germline V gene are MDHEN and SYDVKM. In nucleotides, the CDR3 is TGTGCCAGCAGTCCGATCGGACAGGGAGCCACAATGGAGCAGTTCTTC. Residues: CASSPIGQGATMEQFF.

The chain recombines TRBV9 with TRBJ1-1; 7 bases align to TRBD1. The CDR3 totals 15 residues. Trimming cost V 4 bases and J 4 bases; bases outside gene matches: 10. The germline gives CDR1 SGDLS, CDR2 YYNGEE. The CDR3 DNA reads as TGTGCCAGCAGCACTCAGGGGACAGCGGGCACTGAAGCTTTCTTT. Its protein is CASSTQGTAGTEAFF.

Concerning this clone: In the same sample, other DNA sequences code for this CDR3. The chain uses TRBV27 and TRBJ1-2, with D uncertain. This CDR3 is built from 15 residues. CDR1 and CDR2 from the germline V gene are MNHEY and SMNVEV (reference sequence). With 6 bases removed from V and 1 base from J, the gap between germline ends came to 15 bases. The CDR3 nucleotides read TGTGCCAGCAGCTTTTGGCCGGAGGGTAACTATGGCTACACCTTC. Translated, it gives CASSFWPEGNYGYTF.

This chain joins TRBV6-1 and TRBJ1-1; 9 positions agree with TRBD1. With 2 bases clipped from V and 3 bases from J, the junction kept 7 bases outside the gene matches. Germline V gene lookup returns CDR1 MNHNS and CDR2 SASEGT. The CDR3 runs 16 residues. DNA for the CDR3: TGTGCCAGCAGTGAAAAACAGGGGGCTTTGGACACTGAAGCTTTCTTT. The encoded protein is CASSEKQGALDTEAFF.

The gene calls are TRBV18 and TRBJ2-7; 9 bases agree with TRBD2. V trimming: 2 bases; J trimming: 6 bases; junction bases outside the gene matches: 8. The germline V gene encodes CDR1 KGHSH and CDR2 LQKENI. There are 15 residues in the CDR3. Written as DNA, the CDR3 is TGTGCCAGCTCACCAAACAGGGAAGCGGGGGGCGAGCAGTACTTC. Protein: CASSPNREAGGEQYF. Full variable domain (rest looked up from reference TRBV18 and TRBJ2-7): NAGVMQNPRHLVRRRGQEARLRCSPMKGHSHVYWYRQLPEEGLKFMVYLQKENIIDESGMPKERFSAEFPKEGPSILRIQQVVRGDSAAYFCASSPNREAGGEQYFGPGTRLTVT.

This clone was counted only a few times. The CDR3 DNA reads as TGTGCCAGCGGGGGGACAGTCGAACGTGCTAACTATGGCTACACCTTC. Its translation: CASGGTVERANYGYTF. V and J are TRBV2 and TRBJ1-2, with TRBD1 matching 7 bases. This CDR3 contains 16 residues. V was pared by 8 bases and J by 0 bases, with 12 bases of the junction left unmatched. Looked up from germline, CDR1 is SNHLY and CDR2 is FYNNEI.

The chain employs TRBV6-1 and TRBJ2-7, with D unresolved. V shed 4 bases and J shed 0 bases, with 10 bases lying between them. Germline CDR1 MNHNS, CDR2 SASEGT. The CDR3 runs to 14 residues. The CDR3 sequence is CASSGERSSYEQYF. CDR3 nucleotides: TGTGCCAGCAGTGGAGAGAGGAGCTCCTACGAGCAGTACTTC.